This T cell receptor beta chain was documented in a study of T cell responses to AZD1222 COVID-19 vaccine. Findings of the study overall: The study identified only 6 or 7 AZD1222 recipients as seropositive at baseline.

Germline V CDR1 and CDR2: SGHRS, YFSETQ. The CDR3 covers 15 residues. J gave up 4 bases and V 2 bases, and 8 bases lay outside the gene matches. About this clone itself: Its target is not known.

Repertoires were generated with immunoSEQ multiplex PCR, while TCRdb's copy carries only in-frame clones and drops some. The table lists roughly 140,000 clones, more than 90% of them singletons, with 2.5% to 3.5% in the top ten. This material consisted of peripheral blood, taken 28 days after the second AZD1222 dose. The origin of this receptor is an adult who received the AZD1222 COVID-19 vaccine. The rearrangement links TRBV5-1 to TRBJ1-2, with 7 bases fitting TRBD1. CDR3 loop: CASSFGQATGYGYTF. The CDR3 DNA follows: TGCGCCAGCAGCTTCGGACAGGCAACCGGCTATGGCTACACCTTC.